This T cell receptor (beta chain) emerged from a study of T cells after yellow fever vaccination. Trimming took 5 bases from V and 8 from J, leaving 12 bases between them. The CDR3 has 12 residues. Germline V gene sequence: CDR1 SQVTM, CDR2 ANQGSEA. TCRdb passed the 5' RACE reads through MiXCR, listing each CDR3 protein once. The sample yields about 500,000 distinct CDR3 sequences, 17% seen once. A few counts support this clonotype. The chain joins TRBV29-1 to TRBJ1-4, with D maybe TRBD1 (5 bases). The clonotype originates from a man aged 18 to 29 who received the YFV17D yellow fever vaccine. The sample was PBMCs, taken roughly 5 days after the first yellow fever vaccination. CDR3 residues: CSVLTDVEKLFF. CDR3 DNA: TGCAGCGTTCTGACAGACGTGGAAAAACTGTTTTTT. Complete variable domain (other parts from reference TRBV29-1 and TRBJ1-4): SAVISQKPSRDICQRGTSLTIQCQVDSQVTMMFWYRQQPGQSLTLIATANQGSEATYESGFVIDKFPISRPNLTFSTLTVSNMSPEDSSIYLCSVLTDVEKLFFGSGTQLSVL.